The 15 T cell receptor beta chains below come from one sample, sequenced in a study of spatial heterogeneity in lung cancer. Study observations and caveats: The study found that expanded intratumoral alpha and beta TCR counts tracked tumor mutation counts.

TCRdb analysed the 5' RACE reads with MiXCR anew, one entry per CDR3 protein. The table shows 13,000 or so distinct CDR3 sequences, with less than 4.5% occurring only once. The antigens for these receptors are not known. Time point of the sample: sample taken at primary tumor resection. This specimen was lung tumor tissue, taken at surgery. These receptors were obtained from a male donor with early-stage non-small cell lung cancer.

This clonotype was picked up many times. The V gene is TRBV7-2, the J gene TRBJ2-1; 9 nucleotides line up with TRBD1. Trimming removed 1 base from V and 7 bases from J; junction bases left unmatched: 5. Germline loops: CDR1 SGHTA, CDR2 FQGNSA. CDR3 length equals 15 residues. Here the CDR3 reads CASSLVGTGWNEQFF. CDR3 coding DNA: TGTGCCAGCAGCTTAGTCGGGACAGGGTGGAATGAGCAGTTCTTC.

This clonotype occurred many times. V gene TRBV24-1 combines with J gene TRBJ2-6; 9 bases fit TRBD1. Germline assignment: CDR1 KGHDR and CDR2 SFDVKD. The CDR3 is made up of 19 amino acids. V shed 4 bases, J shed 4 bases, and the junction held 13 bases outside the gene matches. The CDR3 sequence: CATSDTGQGRFGGANVLTF. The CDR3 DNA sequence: TGTGCCACCAGTGACACCGGACAGGGGAGATTTGGCGGGGCCAACGTCCTGACTTTC.

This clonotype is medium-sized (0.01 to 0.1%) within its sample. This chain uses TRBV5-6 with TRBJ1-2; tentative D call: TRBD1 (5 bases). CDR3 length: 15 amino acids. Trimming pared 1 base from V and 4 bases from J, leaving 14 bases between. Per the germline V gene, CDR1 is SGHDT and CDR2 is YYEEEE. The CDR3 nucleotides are TGTGCCAGCAGCTTGCGAGCCGCGGGGGGCTATGGCTACACCTTC. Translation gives CASSLRAAGGYGYTF.

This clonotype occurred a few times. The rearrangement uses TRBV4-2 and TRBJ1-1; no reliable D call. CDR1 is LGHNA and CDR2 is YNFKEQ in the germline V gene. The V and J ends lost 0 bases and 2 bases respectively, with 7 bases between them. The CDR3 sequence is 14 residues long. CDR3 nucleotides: TGTGCCAGCAGCCAAGACAGCCTAAACACTGAAGCTTTCTTT. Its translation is CASSQDSLNTEAFF.

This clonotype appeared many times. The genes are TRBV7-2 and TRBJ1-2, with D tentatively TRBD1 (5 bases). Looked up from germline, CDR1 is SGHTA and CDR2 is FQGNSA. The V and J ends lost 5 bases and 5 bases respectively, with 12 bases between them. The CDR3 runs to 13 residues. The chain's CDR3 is CASSPRQTYGYTF. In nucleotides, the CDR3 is TGTGCCAGCAGCCCTCGACAGACATATGGCTACACCTTC.

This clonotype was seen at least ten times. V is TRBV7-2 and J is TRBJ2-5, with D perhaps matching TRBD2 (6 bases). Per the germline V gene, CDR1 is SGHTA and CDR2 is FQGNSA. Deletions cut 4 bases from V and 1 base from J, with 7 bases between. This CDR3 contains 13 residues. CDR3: CASSSGGQETQYF. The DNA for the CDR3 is TGTGCCAGCAGCTCCGGGGGCCAAGAGACCCAGTACTTC.

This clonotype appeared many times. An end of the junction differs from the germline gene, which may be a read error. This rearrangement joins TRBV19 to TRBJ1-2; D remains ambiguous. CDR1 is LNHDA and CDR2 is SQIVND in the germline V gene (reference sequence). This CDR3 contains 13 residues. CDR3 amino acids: CASSMSGNYGDTF. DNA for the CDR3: TGTGCCAGTAGTATGTCCGGGAACTATGGCGACACCTTC.

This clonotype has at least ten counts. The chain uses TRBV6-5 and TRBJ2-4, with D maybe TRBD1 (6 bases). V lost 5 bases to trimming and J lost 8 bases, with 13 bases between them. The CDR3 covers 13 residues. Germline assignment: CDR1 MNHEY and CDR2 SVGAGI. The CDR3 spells CASSNTGSDIQYF. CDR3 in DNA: TGTGCCAGCAGTAACACAGGGTCGGACATTCAGTACTTC.

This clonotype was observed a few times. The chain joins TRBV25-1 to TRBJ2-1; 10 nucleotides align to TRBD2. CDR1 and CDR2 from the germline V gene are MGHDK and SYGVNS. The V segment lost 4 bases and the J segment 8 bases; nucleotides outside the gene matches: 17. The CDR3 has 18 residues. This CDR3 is CASSASKGSGRAGDEQFF. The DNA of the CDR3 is TGTGCCAGCAGTGCCTCTAAGGGGAGCGGGAGGGCCGGGGATGAGCAGTTCTTC.

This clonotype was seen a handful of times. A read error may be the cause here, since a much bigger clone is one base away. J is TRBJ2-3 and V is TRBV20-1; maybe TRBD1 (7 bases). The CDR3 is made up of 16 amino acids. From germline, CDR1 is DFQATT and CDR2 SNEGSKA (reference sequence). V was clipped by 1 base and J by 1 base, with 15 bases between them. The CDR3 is CSARAGGGSRTDTQYF. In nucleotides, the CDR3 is TGCAGTGCTAGAGCAGGAGGGGGCAGTCGCACAGATACGCAGTATTTT.

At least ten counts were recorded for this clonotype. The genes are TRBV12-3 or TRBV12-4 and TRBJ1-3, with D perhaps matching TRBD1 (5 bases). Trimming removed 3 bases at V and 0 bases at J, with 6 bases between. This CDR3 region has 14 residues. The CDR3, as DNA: TGTGCCAGCAGTTTCGGGACCTCTGGAAACACCATATATTTT. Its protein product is CASSFGTSGNTIYF.

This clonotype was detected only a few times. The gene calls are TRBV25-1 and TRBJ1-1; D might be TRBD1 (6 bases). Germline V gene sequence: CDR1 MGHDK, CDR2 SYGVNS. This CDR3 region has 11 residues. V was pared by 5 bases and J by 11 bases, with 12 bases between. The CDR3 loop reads CASSYTGSAFF. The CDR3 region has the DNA TGTGCCAGCAGTTATACAGGGAGCGCTTTCTTT.

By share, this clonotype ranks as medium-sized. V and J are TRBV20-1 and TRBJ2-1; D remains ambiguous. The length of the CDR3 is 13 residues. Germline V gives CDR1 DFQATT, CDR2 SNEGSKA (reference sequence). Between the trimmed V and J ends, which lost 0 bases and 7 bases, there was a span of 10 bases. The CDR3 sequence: CSARDRSSNEQFF. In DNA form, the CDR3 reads TGCAGTGCTAGAGATCGCAGTTCGAATGAGCAGTTCTTC.

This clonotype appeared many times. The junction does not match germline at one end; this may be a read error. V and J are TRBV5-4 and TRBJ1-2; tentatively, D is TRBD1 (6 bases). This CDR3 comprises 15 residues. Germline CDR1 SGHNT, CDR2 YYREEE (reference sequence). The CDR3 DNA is TGTGCCAGCAGCCGGGGACACGGAAGCTATGATGGCGACACCTTC. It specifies CASSRGHGSYDGDTF.

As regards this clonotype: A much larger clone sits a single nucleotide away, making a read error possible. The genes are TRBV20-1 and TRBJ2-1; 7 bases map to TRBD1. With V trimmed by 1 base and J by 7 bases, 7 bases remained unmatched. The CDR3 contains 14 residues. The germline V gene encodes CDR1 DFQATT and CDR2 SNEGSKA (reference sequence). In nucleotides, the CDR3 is TGCAGTGCTAGAGCATTGACAGGGAGTAATGAGCAGTTCTTC. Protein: CSARALTGSNEQFF.